These 18 T cell receptor beta chains share one sample of origin, sequenced in a study of T cell responses to AZD1222 COVID-19 vaccine. Assay used: immunoSEQ multiplex PCR; TCRdb lists only in-frame clones, some missing. This table holds 150,000 to 200,000 clones, 88% found once. The material sequenced was peripheral blood, taken 28 days after the second AZD1222 dose. The receptors shown here come from an adult who received the AZD1222 COVID-19 vaccine.

V gene TRBV6-5 combines with J gene TRBJ1-3, with D uncertain. The CDR3 runs to 13 residues. Germline V gene lookup returns CDR1 MNHEY and CDR2 SVGAGI. Trimming shortened V by 6 bases and J by 0 bases, and 6 bases separated the two germline ends. CDR3 DNA sequence: TGTGCCAGCAGGGTTAGCTCTGGAAACACCATATATTTT. Encoded protein: CASRVSSGNTIYF.

V gene TRBV6-5 combines with J gene TRBJ1-2; D gene uncertain. Between the trimmed V and J ends, which lost 2 bases and 7 bases, there was a span of 5 bases. The CDR3 contains 11 residues. Per the germline V gene, CDR1 is MNHEY and CDR2 is SVGAGI. In DNA, the CDR3 is TGTGCCAGCAGTTACGGGTTTGGCTACACCTTC. It encodes CASSYGFGYTF.

The gene calls are TRBV9 and TRBJ2-3; 7 nucleotides match TRBD1. The CDR3 sequence is 16 residues long. CDR1 SGDLS and CDR2 YYNGEE come from the germline V gene. V trimming: 0 bases; J trimming: 0 bases; junction bases outside the gene matches: 4. Here the CDR3 reads CASSVAGGQSTDTQYF. In DNA, the CDR3 is TGTGCCAGCAGCGTAGCTGGGGGACAGAGCACAGATACGCAGTATTTT.

This rearrangement joins TRBV4-1 to TRBJ1-5; TRBD1 might be the D (5 bases). The CDR3 covers 14 residues. V was pared by 4 bases and J by 4 bases, with 11 bases between. CDR1 is MGHRA and CDR2 is YSYEKL in the germline V gene. The chain's CDR3 is CASSPGLQNQPQHF. The CDR3 DNA is TGCGCCAGCAGCCCGGGACTTCAAAATCAGCCCCAGCATTTT.

This chain uses TRBV6-2 or TRBV6-3 with TRBJ1-2, with D hard to call. This CDR3 region has 14 residues. Germline V gene data show CDR1 as MNHEY and CDR2 as SVGEGT. The V end lost 6 bases, the J end lost 5 bases, and 16 bases lay between the germline ends. The CDR3 region is CASSITLASYGYTF. Written as DNA, the CDR3 is TGTGCCAGCAGCATAACCTTGGCATCTTATGGCTACACCTTC.

J is TRBJ2-1 and V is TRBV6-6; D is unresolved. There are 13 residues in the CDR3. Per the germline V gene, CDR1 is MNHNY and CDR2 is SVGAGI (reference sequence). V lost 2 bases, J lost 5 bases, and 7 bases lay in between. The CDR3 here is CASSYPPNNEQFF. For the CDR3, the DNA is TGTGCCAGCAGTTACCCCCCAAACAATGAGCAGTTCTTC.

This chain joins TRBV4-3 and TRBJ1-2; TRBD1 matches at 8 bases. Germline CDR1 is LGHNA and CDR2 is YSLEER. Losses at the gene ends were 3 bases for V and 6 bases for J; bases not matched to a gene: 9. The CDR3 extends over 15 amino acids. Here the CDR3 DNA reads TGCGCCAGCAGCCACGTAAATCCAGGGGGCGATGGCTACACCTTC. Translation: CASSHVNPGGDGYTF.

The chain is built from TRBV7-3 and TRBJ1-1, with a possible D match to TRBD1 (6 bases). The V gene's germline CDR1 is SGHTA and CDR2 FQGTGA. The CDR3 has 13 residues. The V end was cut by 4 bases, the J end by 5 bases, with 11 bases between. The CDR3 nucleotides are TGTGCCAGCAGCTCAAAGGGGGGGACTGAAGCTTTCTTT. Translated: CASSSKGGTEAFF.

The chain employs TRBV11-2 and TRBJ2-3, with D perhaps TRBD1 or TRBD2 (5 bases each). Germline assignment: CDR1 SGHAT and CDR2 FQNNGV. This CDR3 contains 14 residues. V shed 3 bases and J shed 1 base, with 8 bases lying between them. CDR3 residues: CASSLGERTDTQYF. As DNA, the CDR3 is TGTGCCAGCAGCTTGGGGGAGCGCACAGATACGCAGTATTTT.

This clone came up a few times. CDR3: CASSVTGTSGADTQYF. CDR3 bases: TGTGCCAGCAGCGTTACAGGGACTAGCGGCGCAGATACGCAGTATTTT. J is TRBJ2-3 and V is TRBV6-4, with 11 bases that match TRBD2. V trimming: 6 bases; J trimming: 4 bases; junction bases outside the gene matches: 9. The CDR3 is made up of 16 amino acids. The germline V gene encodes CDR1 MRHNA and CDR2 SNTAGT.

V is TRBV28 and J is TRBJ1-2, with D unresolved. Germline V CDR1 and CDR2: MDHEN, SYDVKM. This CDR3 contains 13 residues. Trimming pared 4 bases from V and 3 bases from J, leaving 9 bases between. The CDR3 bases are TGTGCCAGCAGTTCAGCAGCTTACTATGGCTACACCTTC. Protein sequence: CASSSAAYYGYTF.

The rearrangement uses TRBV7-9 and TRBJ2-1; no clear D. CDR3 size: 14 residues. V was shortened by 4 bases and J by 10 bases, with 17 bases between the two germline ends. The germline gives CDR1 SEHNR, CDR2 FQNEAQ (reference sequence). The CDR3 coding sequence is TGTGCCAGCAGCTCCTCCGGCACGGCCTGGGAGCAGTTCTTC. It translates to CASSSSGTAWEQFF.

This clone was observed a single time. CDR3 sequence: CASSLSDSQETQYF. Here the CDR3 DNA reads TGTGCCAGCAGCCTCTCGGACAGCCAAGAGACCCAGTACTTC. The rearrangement joins TRBV7-9 to TRBJ2-5; a weak D match, TRBD1 (6 bases). Germline loops: CDR1 SEHNR, CDR2 FQNEAQ (reference sequence). The germline V and J ends were trimmed by 5 bases and 1 base, with 11 bases remaining between them. This CDR3 has 14 residues.

The rearrangement joins TRBV9 to TRBJ1-3; D call uncertain. This CDR3 spans 15 amino acids. Looked up from germline, CDR1 is SGDLS and CDR2 is YYNGEE. The V end was cut by 0 bases, the J end by 4 bases, with 11 bases between. Here the CDR3 DNA reads TGTGCCAGCAGCGTAGACGCCGGAGGGGGAAACACCATATATTTT. It is translated as CASSVDAGGGNTIYF.

The gene calls are TRBV15 and TRBJ1-6; D may be TRBD1 (5 bases). The germline CDR1 and CDR2 sequences are LNHNV and YYDKDF (reference sequence). The CDR3 contains 17 residues. Trimming pared 0 bases from V and 0 bases from J, leaving 9 bases between. CDR3 coding DNA: TGTGCCACCAGCAGAGAACAGGCAAGCTCCTATAATTCACCCCTCCACTTT. Its protein is CATSREQASSYNSPLHF.

The J gene is TRBJ1-6, the V gene TRBV5-1; 12 nucleotides agree with TRBD1. V trimming: 0 bases; J trimming: 9 bases; junction bases outside the gene matches: 4. The CDR3 is 16 residues long. Looked up from germline, CDR1 is SGHRS and CDR2 is YFSETQ. The CDR3 spells CASSLGDRGPFSPLHF. CDR3 in DNA: TGCGCCAGCAGCTTGGGGGACAGGGGGCCGTTTTCACCCCTCCACTTT.

The chain links TRBV9 to TRBJ1-1, with D uncertain. The CDR3 is 17 residues long. Trimming stripped 0 bases from V and 2 bases from J, with 17 bases between. Germline-derived CDR1 and CDR2 are SGDLS and YYNGEE. This chain's CDR3 is CASSVGVFLNSNTEAFF. The CDR3 coding sequence is TGTGCCAGCAGCGTAGGGGTCTTCCTAAATTCCAACACTGAAGCTTTCTTT. The full variable domain, its missing parts supplied by reference TRBV9 and TRBJ1-1, is DSGVTQTPKHLITATGQRVTLRCSPRSGDLSVYWYQQSLDQGLQFLIQYYNGEERAKGNILERFSAQQFPDLHSELNLSSLELGDSALYFCASSVGVFLNSNTEAFFGQGTRLTVV.

This chain links TRBV18 with TRBJ2-7; D not certain. CDR3 length: 14 residues. The germline CDR1 and CDR2 sequences are KGHSH and LQKENI. V lost 1 base to trimming and J lost 1 base, with 8 bases between them. The CDR3 nucleotides are TGTGCCAGCTCACCACTGGTTGCTTCCTACGAGCAGTACTTC. It yields the protein CASSPLVASYEQYF.